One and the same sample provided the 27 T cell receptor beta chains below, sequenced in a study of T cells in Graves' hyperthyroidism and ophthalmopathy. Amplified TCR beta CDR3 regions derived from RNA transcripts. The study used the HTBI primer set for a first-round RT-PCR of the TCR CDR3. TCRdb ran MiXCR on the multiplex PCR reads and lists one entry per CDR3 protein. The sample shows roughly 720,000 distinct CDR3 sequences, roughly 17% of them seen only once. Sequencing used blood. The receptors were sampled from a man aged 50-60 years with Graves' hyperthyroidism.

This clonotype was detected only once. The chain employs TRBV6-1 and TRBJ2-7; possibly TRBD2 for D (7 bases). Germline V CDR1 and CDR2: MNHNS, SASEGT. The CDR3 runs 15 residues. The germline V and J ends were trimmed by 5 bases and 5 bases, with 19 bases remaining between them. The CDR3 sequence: CASSQLRGASDEQYF. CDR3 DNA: TGTGCCAGCAGTCAACTACGGGGGGCGAGCGACGAGCAGTACTTC.

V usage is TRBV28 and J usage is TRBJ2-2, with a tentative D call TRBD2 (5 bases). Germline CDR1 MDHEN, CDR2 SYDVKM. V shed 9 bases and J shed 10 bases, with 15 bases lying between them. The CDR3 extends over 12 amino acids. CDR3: CASSVEYEELFF. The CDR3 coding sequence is TGTGCCAGTAGCGTCGAGTACGAGGAGCTGTTTTTT.

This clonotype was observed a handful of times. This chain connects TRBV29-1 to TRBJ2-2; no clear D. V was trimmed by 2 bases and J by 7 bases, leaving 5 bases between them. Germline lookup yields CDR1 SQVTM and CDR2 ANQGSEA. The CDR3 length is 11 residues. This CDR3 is CSVEYNGELFF. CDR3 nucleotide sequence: TGCAGCGTTGAATATAACGGGGAGCTGTTTTTT.

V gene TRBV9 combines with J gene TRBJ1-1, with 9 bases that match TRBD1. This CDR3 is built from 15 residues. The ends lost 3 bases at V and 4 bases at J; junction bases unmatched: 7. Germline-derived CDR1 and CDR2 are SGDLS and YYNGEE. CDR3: CASSDTQGAVTEAFF. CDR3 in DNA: TGTGCCAGCAGCGACACACAGGGGGCGGTCACTGAAGCTTTCTTT.

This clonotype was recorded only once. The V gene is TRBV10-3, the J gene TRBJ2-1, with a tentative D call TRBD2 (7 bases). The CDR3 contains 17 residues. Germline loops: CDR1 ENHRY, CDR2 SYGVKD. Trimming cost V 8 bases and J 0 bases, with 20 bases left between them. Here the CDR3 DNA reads TGTGCCATCGGGACAAAAGCTAGCGGACTCTCCTACAATGAGCAGTTCTTC. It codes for CAIGTKASGLSYNEQFF.

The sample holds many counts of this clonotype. The chain's CDR3 is CASSPLGTGVNEQFF. The CDR3 bases are TGTGCCAGCAGCCCCCTTGGGACAGGGGTGAATGAGCAGTTCTTC. V gene TRBV5-5 combines with J gene TRBJ2-1, with 10 bases identical to TRBD1. The CDR3 consists of 15 residues. The germline CDR1 and CDR2 sequences are SGHKS and YYEKEE (reference sequence). J was trimmed by 7 bases and V by 4 bases; bases with no gene match: 8.

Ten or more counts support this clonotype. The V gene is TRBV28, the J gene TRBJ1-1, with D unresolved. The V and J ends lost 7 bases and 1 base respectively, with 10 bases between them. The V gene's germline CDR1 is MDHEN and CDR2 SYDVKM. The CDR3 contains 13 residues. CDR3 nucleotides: TGTGCCAGCAATATCCAATCGAACACTGAAGCTTTCTTT. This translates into CASNIQSNTEAFF.

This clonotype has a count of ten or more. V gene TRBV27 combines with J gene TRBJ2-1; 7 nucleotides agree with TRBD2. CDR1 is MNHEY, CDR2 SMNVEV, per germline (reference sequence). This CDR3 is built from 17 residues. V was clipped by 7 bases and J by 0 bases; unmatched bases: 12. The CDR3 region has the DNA TGTGCCAGCAAGCCCGGGGAGGGCGGAAGCTCCTACAATGAGCAGTTCTTC. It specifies CASKPGEGGSSYNEQFF.

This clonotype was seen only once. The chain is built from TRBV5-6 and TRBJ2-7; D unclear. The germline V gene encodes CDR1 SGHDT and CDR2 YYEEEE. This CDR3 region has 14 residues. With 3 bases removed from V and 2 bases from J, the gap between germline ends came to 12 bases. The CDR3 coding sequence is TGTGCCAGCAGCTCGGCTAGTTCTCCCTACGAGCAGTACTTC. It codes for CASSSASSPYEQYF.

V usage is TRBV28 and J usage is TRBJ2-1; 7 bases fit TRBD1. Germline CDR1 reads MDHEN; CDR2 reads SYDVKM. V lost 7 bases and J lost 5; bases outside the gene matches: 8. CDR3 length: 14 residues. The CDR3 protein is CASIGQGVNNEQFF. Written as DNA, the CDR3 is TGTGCCAGCATAGGTCAGGGGGTCAACAATGAGCAGTTCTTC.

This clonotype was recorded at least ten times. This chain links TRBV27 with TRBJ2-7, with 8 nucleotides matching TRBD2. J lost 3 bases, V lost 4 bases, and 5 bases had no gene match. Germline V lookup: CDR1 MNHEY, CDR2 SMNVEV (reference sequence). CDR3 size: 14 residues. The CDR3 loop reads CASSSLAGDYEQYF. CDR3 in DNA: TGTGCCAGCAGTTCGCTAGCGGGTGACTACGAGCAGTACTTC.

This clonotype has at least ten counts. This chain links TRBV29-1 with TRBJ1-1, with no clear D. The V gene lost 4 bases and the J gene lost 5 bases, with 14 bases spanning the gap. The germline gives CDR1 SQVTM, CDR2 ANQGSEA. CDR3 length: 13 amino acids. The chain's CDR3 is CSVGGGGGTEAFF. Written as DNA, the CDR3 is TGCAGCGTTGGGGGAGGTGGAGGGACTGAAGCTTTCTTT. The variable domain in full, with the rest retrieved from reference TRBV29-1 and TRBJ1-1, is SAVISQKPSRDICQRGTSLTIQCQVDSQVTMMFWYRQQPGQSLTLIATANQGSEATYESGFVIDKFPISRPNLTFSTLTVSNMSPEDSSIYLCSVGGGGGTEAFFGQGTRLTVV.

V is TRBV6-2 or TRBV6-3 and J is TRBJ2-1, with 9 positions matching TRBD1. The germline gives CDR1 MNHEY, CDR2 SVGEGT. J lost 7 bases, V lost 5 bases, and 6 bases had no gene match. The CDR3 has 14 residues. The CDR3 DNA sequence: TGTGCCAGCAGTGACAGGGGGTTAGTGAATGAGCAGTTCTTC. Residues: CASSDRGLVNEQFF.

CDR3 DNA sequence: TGTGCCAGCAGCGTAGCTACTAGACCACAGTACTTC. Its protein product is CASSVATRPQYF. The rearrangement joins TRBV9 to TRBJ2-5, with TRBD2 as a possible D gene (5 bases). The germline V gene encodes CDR1 SGDLS and CDR2 YYNGEE. The CDR3 spans 12 residues. V was shortened by 0 bases and J by 11 bases, with 11 bases between the two germline ends. The whole variable domain, remainder taken from reference TRBV9 and TRBJ2-5, is DSGVTQTPKHLITATGQRVTLRCSPRSGDLSVYWYQQSLDQGLQFLIQYYNGEERAKGNILERFSAQQFPDLHSELNLSSLELGDSALYFCASSVATRPQYFGPGTRLLVL.

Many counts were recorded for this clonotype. The CDR3 nucleotides read TGTGCCAGCAGTTTACCTTCTAGCGGGATTGACGAGCAGTACTTC. Protein product: CASSLPSSGIDEQYF. This chain uses TRBV27 with TRBJ2-7; 9 bases are a match to TRBD2. The CDR3 has 15 residues. V shed 2 bases and J 5 bases; nucleotides not matched to a gene: 7. The germline V gene has CDR1 MNHEY and CDR2 SMNVEV (reference sequence).

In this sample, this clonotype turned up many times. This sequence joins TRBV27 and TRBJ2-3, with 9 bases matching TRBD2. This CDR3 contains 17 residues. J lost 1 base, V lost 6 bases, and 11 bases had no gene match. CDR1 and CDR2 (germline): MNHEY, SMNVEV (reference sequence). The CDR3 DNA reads TGTGCCAGCAGATACTCCTTAGCGGGAGTGGGCACAGATACGCAGTATTTT. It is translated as CASRYSLAGVGTDTQYF.

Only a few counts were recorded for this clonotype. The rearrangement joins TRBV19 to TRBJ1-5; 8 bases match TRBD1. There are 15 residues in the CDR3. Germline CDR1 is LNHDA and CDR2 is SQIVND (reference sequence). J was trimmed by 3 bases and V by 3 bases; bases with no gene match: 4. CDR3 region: CASSITGGINQPQHF. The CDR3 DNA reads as TGTGCCAGTAGTATTACAGGGGGTATCAATCAGCCCCAGCATTTT.

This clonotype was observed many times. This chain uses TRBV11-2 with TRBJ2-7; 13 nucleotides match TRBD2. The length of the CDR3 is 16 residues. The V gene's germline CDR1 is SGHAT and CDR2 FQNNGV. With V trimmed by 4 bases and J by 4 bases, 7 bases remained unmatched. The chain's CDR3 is CASSSWTSGSNYEQYF. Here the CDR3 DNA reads TGTGCCAGCAGCTCCTGGACTAGCGGGAGTAATTACGAGCAGTACTTC.

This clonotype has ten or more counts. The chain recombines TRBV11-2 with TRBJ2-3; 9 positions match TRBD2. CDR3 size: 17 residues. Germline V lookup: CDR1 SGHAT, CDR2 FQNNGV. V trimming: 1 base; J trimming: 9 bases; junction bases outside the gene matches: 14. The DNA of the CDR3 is TGTGCCAGCAGCTTAGTTTTCGGACTAGCGCTTCTGGGCACGCAGTATTTT. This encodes CASSLVFGLALLGTQYF.

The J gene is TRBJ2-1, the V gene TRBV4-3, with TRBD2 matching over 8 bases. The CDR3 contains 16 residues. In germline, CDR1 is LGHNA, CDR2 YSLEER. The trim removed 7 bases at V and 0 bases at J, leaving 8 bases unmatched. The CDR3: CASTPNRGGSYNEQFF. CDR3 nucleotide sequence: TGCGCCAGCACTCCTAATCGGGGGGGCTCCTACAATGAGCAGTTCTTC.

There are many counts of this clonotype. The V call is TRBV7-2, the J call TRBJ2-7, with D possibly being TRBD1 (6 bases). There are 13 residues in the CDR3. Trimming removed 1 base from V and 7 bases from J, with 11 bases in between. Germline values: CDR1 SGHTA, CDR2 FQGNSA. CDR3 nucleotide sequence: TGTGCCAGCAGCTTAGGCCCGCAGGGGGAGCAGTACTTC. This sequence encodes CASSLGPQGEQYF.

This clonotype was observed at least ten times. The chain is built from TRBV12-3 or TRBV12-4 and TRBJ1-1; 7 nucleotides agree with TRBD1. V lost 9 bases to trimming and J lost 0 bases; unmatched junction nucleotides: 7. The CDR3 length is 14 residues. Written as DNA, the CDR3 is TGTGCCAGTATTCCCACAGGGGTGAACACTGAAGCTTTCTTT. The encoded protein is CASIPTGVNTEAFF.

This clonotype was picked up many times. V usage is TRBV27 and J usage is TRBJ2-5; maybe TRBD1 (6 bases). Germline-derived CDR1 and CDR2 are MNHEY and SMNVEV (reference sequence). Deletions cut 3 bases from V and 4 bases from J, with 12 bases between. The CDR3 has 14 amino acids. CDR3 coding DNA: TGTGCCAGCAGTTTTTCGACAGGTGGAGAGACCCAGTACTTC. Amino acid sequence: CASSFSTGGETQYF.

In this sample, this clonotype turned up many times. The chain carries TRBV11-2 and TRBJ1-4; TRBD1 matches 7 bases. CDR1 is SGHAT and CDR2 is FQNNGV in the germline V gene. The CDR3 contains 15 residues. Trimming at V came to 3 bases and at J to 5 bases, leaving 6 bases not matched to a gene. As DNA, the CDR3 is TGTGCCAGCAGCTTTGGGGACAGACTAAATGAAAAACTGTTTTTT. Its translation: CASSFGDRLNEKLFF.

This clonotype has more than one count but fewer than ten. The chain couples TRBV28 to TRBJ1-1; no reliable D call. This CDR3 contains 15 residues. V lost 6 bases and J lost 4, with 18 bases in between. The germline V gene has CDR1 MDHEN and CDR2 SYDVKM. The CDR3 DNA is TGTGCCAGCAGACTAAGAGGCGAAAAATTCACTGAAGCTTTCTTT. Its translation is CASRLRGEKFTEAFF.

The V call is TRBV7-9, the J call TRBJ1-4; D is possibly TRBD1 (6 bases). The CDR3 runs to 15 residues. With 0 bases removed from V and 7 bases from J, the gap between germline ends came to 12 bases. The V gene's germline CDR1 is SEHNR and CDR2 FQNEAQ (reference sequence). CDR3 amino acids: CASSLAGTPSEKLFF. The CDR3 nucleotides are TGTGCCAGCAGCTTAGCCGGGACACCTAGTGAAAAACTGTTTTTT.

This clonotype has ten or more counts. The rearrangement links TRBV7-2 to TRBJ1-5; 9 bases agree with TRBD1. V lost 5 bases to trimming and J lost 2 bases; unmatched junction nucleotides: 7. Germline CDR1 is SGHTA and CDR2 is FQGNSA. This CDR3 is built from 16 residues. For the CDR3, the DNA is TGTGCCAGCAGCGGCTGGACAGGGGTTGGCAATCAGCCCCAGCATTTT. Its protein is CASSGWTGVGNQPQHF.